This T cell receptor beta chain was identified in a study of blood T cell repertoires in COVID-19. Across the study: Samples came from the United States, Italy and Spain, spanning acute and convalescent COVID-19. Sources were T cells, B-cell-depleted T cells, or PBMCs; the material itself was cDNA or gDNA.

Profiled with immunoSEQ multiplex PCR; TCRdb holds only in-frame clones, not every one. This sample has 85,000 to 100,000 clones; about 81% occur once, and the top ten carry 17%. Germline CDR1 and CDR2: SNHLY and FYNNEI. The CDR3 extends over 15 amino acids. V gave up 10 bases and J gave up 4 bases; unmatched junction bases: 13. The sample taken for sequencing was peripheral blood. This rearrangement joins TRBV2 to TRBJ2-7; 10 nucleotides line up with TRBD2. The TCR comes from a woman aged 60-75 years with acute or convalescent COVID-19. For the CDR3, the DNA is TGTGCCATCCTCCTTCTAGCGGGGGCCAGTTACGAGCAGTACTTC. This gives the protein CAILLLAGASYEQYF.